The clone carrying this TCR beta chain appeared a single time. This specimen comes from a study of OX40 agonist ivuxolimab in advanced cancers. Produced via immunoSEQ multiplex PCR; TCRdb's table is partial and in-frame only. This sample has roughly 53,000 clones, with 84% found just once. This material consisted of CD4+ or CD8+ T cells sorted from blood, taken in a trial of the OX40 agonist ivuxolimab. The source is an adult with an advanced solid tumor such as melanoma, head and neck, liver or kidney cancer.

The CDR3 DNA reads as TGTGCCAGTAGTCCCCGACAGGCCTCCCGCGAGCAGTACTTC. It encodes CASSPRQASREQYF. The chain employs TRBV19 and TRBJ2-7; possibly TRBD1 for D (6 bases). Trimming took 5 bases from V and 6 from J, leaving 17 bases between them. The CDR3 is 14 amino acids. Germline CDR1 LNHDA, CDR2 SQIVND (reference sequence).